This TCR beta chain was recovered during a study of PD-1 blockade in classical Hodgkin lymphoma. Sequenced by immunoSEQ multiplex PCR; TCRdb stores in-frame clones only, minus some. The sample includes 28,000 or so clones, about two thirds of them seen just once. Time point: cycle 4 day 1 (C4D1), after less than 7 weeks of nivolumab. There was relapse after autologous stem cell transplantation in every patient, and there was variation in brentuximab vedotin exposure. Unmatched junction bases numbered 4, after V lost 8 bases and J lost 13 bases. The CDR3 consists of 10 residues. Germline values: CDR1 MNHNS, CDR2 SASEGT. This clone is medium-sized in the sample.

The clonotype was recovered from a human donor with classical Hodgkin lymphoma. This specimen consisted of peripheral blood mononuclear cells (PBMCs), obtained before the fourth cycle of nivolumab. V usage is TRBV6-1 and J usage is TRBJ1-2, with 10 nucleotides matching TRBD1. The CDR3 DNA is TGTGCCAGCGCGGGACAGGGGTGCACCTTC. It yields the protein CASAGQGCTF.